This T cell receptor (beta chain) comes out of a study of T cell repertoires in cytomegalovirus infection. Study-level background: Public TCR beta signatures indicated both CMV infection and matching HLA type.

Germline CDR1 reads SGHRS; CDR2 reads YFSETQ. V was shortened by 4 bases and J by 1 base, with 14 bases between the two germline ends. The CDR3 covers 15 residues. One entry per CDR3 protein results from TCRdb running MiXCR on the reads. The table includes about 900,000 distinct CDR3 sequences, around 30% detected once. This clonotype came up a few times. Its specificity is not known. General study results and limits: HLA-C-restricted, CMV-specific TCR beta clonotypes were dominant ex vivo.

The V and J genes are TRBV5-1 and TRBJ1-1; D not resolved. The material sequenced was cultured CD8+ T cells from PBMCs, taken from culture after CMV antigen stimulation. This sequence originates from a human donor in good health (CMV status not recorded). Some clones in this sample may be carry-over from other donors' samples. The CDR3 nucleotides are TGCGCCAGCAGCAATCAGGACGAAGCGAACACTGAAGCTTTCTTT. The encoded protein is CASSNQDEANTEAFF.